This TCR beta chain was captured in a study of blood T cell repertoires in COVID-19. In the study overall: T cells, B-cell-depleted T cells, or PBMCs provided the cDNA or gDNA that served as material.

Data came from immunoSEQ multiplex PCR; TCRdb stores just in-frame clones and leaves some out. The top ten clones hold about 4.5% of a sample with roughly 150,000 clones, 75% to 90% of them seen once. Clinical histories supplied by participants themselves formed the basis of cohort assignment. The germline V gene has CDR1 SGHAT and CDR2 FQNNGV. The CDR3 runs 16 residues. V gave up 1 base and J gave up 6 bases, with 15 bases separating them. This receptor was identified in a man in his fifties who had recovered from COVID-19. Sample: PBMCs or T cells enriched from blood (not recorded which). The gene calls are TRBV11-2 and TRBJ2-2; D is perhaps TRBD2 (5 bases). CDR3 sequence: CASSLGAEGNSGELFF. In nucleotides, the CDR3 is TGTGCCAGCAGCTTAGGAGCGGAAGGGAATTCCGGGGAGCTGTTTTTT.